The 20 T cell receptor beta chains in this list originate from one sample, sequenced in a study of CD8+ T cells in alopecia areata. TCR sequencing used cDNA made by reverse transcription of extracted RNA. The data were produced by immunoSEQ multiplex PCR, yet TCRdb's version contains in-frame clones alone and is incomplete. Of 150,000 or so clones detected, 58% appear once; the ten largest clones hold 16%. This sample's treatment: oral pan-JAK inhibitor, 5-10 mg twice daily. The sequencing used CD4+ T cells sorted from blood, collected around week 55, from a patient treated with tofacitinib. All receptors derive from a human donor with alopecia areata.

Comment on this clone: Within the sample, other DNA sequences also encode this same CDR3. The chain recombines TRBV7-2 with TRBJ2-2; possibly TRBD1 for D (5 bases). Germline CDR1 is SGHTA and CDR2 is FQGNSA. V dropped 5 bases and J dropped 2 bases, with 12 bases sitting between them. The CDR3 spans 15 residues. The DNA for the CDR3 is TGTGCCAGCAGCCTGGGGCTCGCAAACACCGGGGAGCTGTTTTTT. Protein: CASSLGLANTGELFF. The full variable domain, rest sourced from reference TRBV7-2 and TRBJ2-2, is GAGVSQSPSNKVTEKGKDVELRCDPISGHTALYWYRQSLGQGLEFLIYFQGNSAPDKSGLPSDRFSAERTGGSVSTLTIQRTQQEDSAVYLCASSLGLANTGELFFGEGSRLTVL.

This clone was counted a few times. This rearrangement joins TRBV6-1 to TRBJ2-5; 13 nucleotides agree with TRBD2. The V gene's germline CDR1 is MNHNS and CDR2 SASEGT. With V trimmed by 2 bases and J by 4 bases, 10 bases remained unmatched. The CDR3 totals 18 residues. In DNA form, the CDR3 reads TGTGCCAGCAGTGAAATGTTCGGGACTAGCGGGGTTGGAGAGACCCAGTACTTC. This gives the protein CASSEMFGTSGVGETQYF.

The V call is TRBV29-1, the J call TRBJ2-5; D not certain. The CDR3 runs to 12 residues. Trimming took 1 base from V and 2 from J, leaving 5 bases between them. The germline V gene has CDR1 SQVTM and CDR2 ANQGSEA. CDR3 residues: CSVEVSQETQYF. The CDR3 DNA reads as TGCAGCGTTGAAGTTTCGCAAGAGACCCAGTACTTC. Full variable domain (outside the CDR3, taken from reference TRBV29-1 and TRBJ2-5): SAVISQKPSRDICQRGTSLTIQCQVDSQVTMMFWYRQQPGQSLTLIATANQGSEATYESGFVIDKFPISRPNLTFSTLTVSNMSPEDSSIYLCSVEVSQETQYFGPGTRLLVL.

The chain uses TRBV29-1 and TRBJ1-2; 7 bases align to TRBD1. CDR1 is SQVTM, CDR2 ANQGSEA, per germline. The V and J ends lost 3 bases and 4 bases, in that order; junction bases with no gene match: 2. The CDR3 has 12 residues. For the CDR3, the DNA is TGCAGCGTTGAGGACAGGCGCTATGGCTACACCTTC. Protein product: CSVEDRRYGYTF. The variable domain in full, completed from reference TRBV29-1 and TRBJ1-2, reads SAVISQKPSRDICQRGTSLTIQCQVDSQVTMMFWYRQQPGQSLTLIATANQGSEATYESGFVIDKFPISRPNLTFSTLTVSNMSPEDSSIYLCSVEDRRYGYTFGSGTRLTVV.

In its sample, this clone was seen a few times. This chain joins TRBV5-1 and TRBJ2-7; D remains ambiguous. CDR1 and CDR2 from the germline V gene are SGHRS and YFSETQ. The V end lost 0 bases, the J end lost 2 bases, and 18 bases lay between the germline ends. The CDR3 has 17 amino acids. The CDR3 sequence is CASSLDGSGPPTYEQYF. The CDR3 nucleotides read TGCGCCAGCAGCTTGGATGGTTCTGGACCGCCAACCTACGAGCAGTACTTC.

The rearrangement links TRBV2 to TRBJ1-5; no definite D call. V was clipped by 3 bases and J by 1 base, with 10 bases between them. Per germline, CDR1 SNHLY and CDR2 FYNNEI. The CDR3 is made up of 15 amino acids. The CDR3 nucleotides are TGTGCCAGCAGTGAGTACAGAATAAGCAATCAGCCCCAGCATTTT. Translated: CASSEYRISNQPQHF. The variable domain in full, completed from reference TRBV2 and TRBJ1-5, reads EPEVTQTPSHQVTQMGQEVILRCVPISNHLYFYWYRQILGQKVEFLVSFYNNEISEKSEIFDDQFSVERPDGSNFTLKIRSTKLEDSAMYFCASSEYRISNQPQHFGDGTRLSIL.

The chain recombines TRBV2 with TRBJ1-2; no reliable D call. This CDR3 has 13 residues. Trimming stripped 4 bases from V and 5 bases from J, with 11 bases between. Looked up from germline, CDR1 is SNHLY and CDR2 is FYNNEI. CDR3 nucleotide sequence: TGTGCCAGCAGTGTAGGGCTAGGATATGGCTACACCTTC. Residues: CASSVGLGYGYTF.

V and J are TRBV4-1 and TRBJ2-5; D possibly uses TRBD1 or TRBD2 (5 bases each). The CDR3 sequence is 15 residues long. The germline V and J ends were trimmed by 3 bases and 2 bases, with 13 bases remaining between them. The germline V gene encodes CDR1 MGHRA and CDR2 YSYEKL. The CDR3 reads CASSQPGRSQETQYF. CDR3 bases: TGCGCCAGCAGCCAGCCGGGACGAAGTCAAGAGACCCAGTACTTC.

There are a few counts of this clone. The rearrangement joins TRBV29-1 to TRBJ1-2; D is unresolved. Trimming stripped 3 bases from V and 2 bases from J, with 13 bases between. Germline V gene lookup returns CDR1 SQVTM and CDR2 ANQGSEA. CDR3 length equals 14 residues. CDR3 in DNA: TGCAGCGTTGAGGCAGGCCCCGGAAACTATGGCTACACCTTC. It yields the protein CSVEAGPGNYGYTF. Combining the CDR3 with reference TRBV29-1 and TRBJ1-2 gives the whole variable domain SAVISQKPSRDICQRGTSLTIQCQVDSQVTMMFWYRQQPGQSLTLIATANQGSEATYESGFVIDKFPISRPNLTFSTLTVSNMSPEDSSIYLCSVEAGPGNYGYTFGSGTRLTVV.

This chain connects TRBV2 to TRBJ1-2; D gene unclear. The V gene lost 1 base and the J gene lost 4 bases, with 10 bases spanning the gap. The CDR3 loop spans 14 amino acids. Per germline, CDR1 SNHLY and CDR2 FYNNEI. The CDR3 sequence is CASSEGGKGYGYTF. In nucleotides, the CDR3 is TGTGCCAGCAGTGAAGGTGGCAAGGGCTATGGCTACACCTTC.

Only a few counts were recorded for this clone. The rearrangement uses TRBV30 and TRBJ1-2; D unclear. Trimming removed 1 base at V and 8 bases at J, with 8 bases between. CDR3 size: 11 residues. Germline-derived CDR1 and CDR2 are GTSNPN and SVGIG (reference sequence). CDR3 DNA sequence: TGTGCCTGGAGTGCAGTAGCGGGCTACACCTTC. Protein product: CAWSAVAGYTF. The entire variable domain, with the rest obtained from reference TRBV30 and TRBJ1-2, is as follows: SQTIHQWPATLVQPVGSPLSLECTVEGTSNPNLYWYRQAAGRGLQLLFYSVGIGQISSEVPQNLSASRPQDRQFILSSKKLLLSDSGFYLCAWSAVAGYTFGSGTRLTVV.

This clone was seen a handful of times. The V call is TRBV5-1, the J call TRBJ2-5; 12 nucleotides align to TRBD1. J was trimmed by 5 bases and V by 5 bases; bases with no gene match: 7. CDR1 and CDR2 (germline): SGHRS, YFSETQ. CDR3 length: 15 amino acids. The CDR3 region is CASRSGQGARETQYF. As DNA, the CDR3 is TGCGCCAGCAGATCGGGACAGGGGGCGCGGGAGACCCAGTACTTC. Looking up the rest from reference TRBV5-1 and TRBJ2-5 gives the full variable domain: KAGVTQTPRYLIKTRGQQVTLSCSPISGHRSVSWYQQTPGQGLQFLFEYFSETQRNKGNFPGRFSGRQFSNSRSEMNVSTLELGDSALYLCASRSGQGARETQYFGPGTRLLVL.

The chain links TRBV5-1 to TRBJ2-1; 7 nucleotides align to TRBD1. The CDR3 contains 13 residues. Trimming took 5 bases from V and 8 from J; bases not matched to a gene: 7. The V gene's germline CDR1 is SGHRS and CDR2 YFSETQ. The DNA for the CDR3 is TGCGCCAGCAGTAGGACAGGTGGTGATGAGCAGTTCTTC. It specifies CASSRTGGDEQFF.

The rearrangement links TRBV19 to TRBJ1-1; TRBD1 matches 7 bases. Looked up from germline, CDR1 is LNHDA and CDR2 is SQIVND (reference sequence). This CDR3 is 15 amino acids long. V dropped 6 bases and J dropped 1; count of bases not matched to a gene: 8. The CDR3 region is CASRTQGQSNTEAFF. CDR3 sequence (DNA): TGTGCCAGTAGGACCCAGGGACAGTCGAACACTGAAGCTTTCTTT. The variable domain in full, completed from reference TRBV19 and TRBJ1-1, reads DGGITQSPKYLFRKEGQNVTLSCEQNLNHDAMYWYRQDPGQGLRLIYYSQIVNDFQKGDIAEGYSVSREKKESFPLTVTSAQKNPTAFYLCASRTQGQSNTEAFFGQGTRLTVV.

This clone is a singleton in its sample. V and J are TRBV10-3 and TRBJ1-6; 7 bases map to TRBD1. V lost 6 bases and J lost 9; bases outside the gene matches: 11. Germline-derived CDR1 and CDR2 are ENHRY and SYGVKD. This CDR3 is built from 15 residues. CDR3 region: CAIRTTGDWTSPLHF. CDR3 coding DNA: TGTGCCATCAGGACAACAGGGGATTGGACTTCACCCCTCCACTTT.

This clone was seen only a few times. J is TRBJ2-2 and V is TRBV29-1; no clear D. V was cut by 5 bases and J by 3 bases, with 7 bases left in between. Germline V lookup: CDR1 SQVTM, CDR2 ANQGSEA. The CDR3 is 12 residues long. CDR3: CSVRPYTGELFF. DNA for the CDR3: TGCAGCGTTCGGCCTTACACCGGGGAGCTGTTTTTT.

The rearrangement links TRBV6-5 to TRBJ2-1, with TRBD1 as a possible D gene (6 bases). CDR1 MNHEY and CDR2 SVGAGI come from the germline V gene. CDR3 length equals 16 residues. Trimming took 0 bases from V and 7 from J, leaving 16 bases between them. CDR3 protein: CASSYSTIAGVNEQFF. CDR3 coding DNA: TGTGCCAGCAGTTACTCAACTATAGCAGGGGTAAATGAGCAGTTCTTC.

The chain carries TRBV5-1 and TRBJ2-3; 9 bases fit TRBD2. Germline CDR1 SGHRS, CDR2 YFSETQ. V shed 0 bases and J 4 bases; nucleotides not matched to a gene: 6. CDR3 size: 16 residues. CDR3 residues: CASSLDQRGAADTQYF. In nucleotides, the CDR3 is TGCGCCAGCAGCTTGGACCAGCGGGGGGCAGCAGATACGCAGTATTTT.

The V call is TRBV5-1, the J call TRBJ1-4; unclear D gene. CDR1 is SGHRS, CDR2 YFSETQ, per germline. CDR3 length equals 14 residues. Trimming stripped 1 base from V and 5 bases from J, with 9 bases between. CDR3 amino acids: CASSLTSPNEKLFF. CDR3 nucleotide sequence: TGCGCCAGCAGCTTGACATCACCCAATGAAAAACTGTTTTTT.

The chain is built from TRBV2 and TRBJ2-3; 7 bases agree with TRBD2. Germline V gene sequence: CDR1 SNHLY, CDR2 FYNNEI. This CDR3 region has 13 residues. J gave up 9 bases and V 0 bases, and 3 bases lay outside the gene matches. The CDR3 region has the DNA TGTGCCAGCAGTGAAGCGGCGGGGGACACGCAGTATTTT. Translation gives CASSEAAGDTQYF. The full variable domain, rest sourced from reference TRBV2 and TRBJ2-3, is EPEVTQTPSHQVTQMGQEVILRCVPISNHLYFYWYRQILGQKVEFLVSFYNNEISEKSEIFDDQFSVERPDGSNFTLKIRSTKLEDSAMYFCASSEAAGDTQYFGPGTRLTVL.